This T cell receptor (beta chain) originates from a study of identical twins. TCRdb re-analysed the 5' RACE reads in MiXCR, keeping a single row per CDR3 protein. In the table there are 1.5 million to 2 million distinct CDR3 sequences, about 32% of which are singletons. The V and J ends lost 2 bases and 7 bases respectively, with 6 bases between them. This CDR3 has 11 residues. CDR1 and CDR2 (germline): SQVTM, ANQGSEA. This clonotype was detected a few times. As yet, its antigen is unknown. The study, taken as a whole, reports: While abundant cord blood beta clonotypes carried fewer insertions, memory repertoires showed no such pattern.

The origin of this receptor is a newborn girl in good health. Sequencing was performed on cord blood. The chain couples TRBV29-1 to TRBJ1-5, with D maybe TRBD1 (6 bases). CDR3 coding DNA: TGCAGCGTTGAAACAGGGCAGCCCCAGCATTTT. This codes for CSVETGQPQHF. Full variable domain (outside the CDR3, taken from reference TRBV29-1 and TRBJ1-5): SAVISQKPSRDICQRGTSLTIQCQVDSQVTMMFWYRQQPGQSLTLIATANQGSEATYESGFVIDKFPISRPNLTFSTLTVSNMSPEDSSIYLCSVETGQPQHFGDGTRLSIL.